The TCR beta chain described here comes from a study of patients and donors after allogeneic stem cell transplantation. Only a few counts were recorded for this clonotype. TCRdb processed the RT-PCR reads anew with MiXCR; each CDR3 protein has one entry. The data show a few hundred thousand distinct CDR3 sequences, about 37% seen once. V was cut by 1 base and J by 0 bases, with 10 bases left in between. There are 16 residues in the CDR3. The germline V gene encodes CDR1 MGHRA and CDR2 YSYEKL. This receptor was taken from a human donor who was either an allogeneic HSCT recipient or a stem cell or donor lymphocyte infusion donor (not recorded which). It is not recorded whose cells these are; they may come from a transplant donor. This chain uses TRBV4-1 with TRBJ1-3; D ambiguous. The sample consisted of blood, either unsorted or a sorted T cell fraction (not recorded which). The CDR3 region is CASSQALLSSGNTIYF. CDR3 DNA sequence: TGCGCCAGCAGCCAAGCACTGTTGAGCTCTGGAAACACCATATATTTT.